This T cell receptor beta chain comes out of a study of shared clonotypes between healthy human individuals (TCRdb year 2020). Regarding the research as a whole: Three men and a couple of women, aged 18 to 49 years, made up the cohort. Per donor, three plates each were used for CD4 naive and CD4 memory, two for CD8 naive, and one for CD8 memory. The study deeply sequenced blood TCR repertoires of about 5 healthy adults to estimate repertoire size and the extent of clonotype sharing between individuals. To increase sequencing depth and limit assay-specific biases, different laboratories used diverse techniques to prepare libraries and sequence TCR repertoires. Between about 0.9 and 10 billion PBMCs per donor were obtained by leukapheresis.

Healthy HIV-negative adults with no recently reported acute infections or vaccinations were included as donors. Only Caucasian adults living in Nashville, Tennessee, USA were represented among the donors. Magnetic negative selection was used to enrich CD4+ T cells, after which naive cells were positively selected on CD45RA and the negative fraction became the memory subset. Blood was collected by leukapheresis, and PBMCs were isolated by Ficoll-Histopaque density gradient centrifugation and then cryopreserved in liquid nitrogen vapor phase. Analytical flow cytometry was used to check the purity and quantity of each magnetically sorted T cell population. Genomic DNA was isolated from each sorted fraction and quantified by UV absorbance on a Nanodrop 2000c. The CDR3 covers 13 residues, taking in both the cysteine and the phenylalanine. Only the CDR3 DNA stays, 39 bases, in frame from base 1. The germline V gene specifies MNHEY as CDR1 and SVGAGI as CDR2. The germline V and J ends show losses of 6 bases and 6 bases respectively, and no gene match explains 4 bases of the junction.

On this clone: The antigen this receptor binds is unknown. No much larger clone exists at a distance of one base, and base qualities are not known.

What the research found in general, with its limitations: Sampling was restricted to blood, and TCR repertoires in tissue are likely to differ from TCR repertoires in blood. Pairwise subsampling indicated that sequencing depth was expected to affect the degree of clonotype sharing among donors. Rarefaction of sorted-subset datasets indicated incomplete sequencing despite the large sequencing depth. Naive subsets generally had larger estimated clonotype richness than memory subsets. Compared with non-shared clonotypes, the clonotypes found in all four sorted-subset donors had higher generation probabilities. The small number of donors limited the genetic and exposure-history diversity represented. Across a handful of donors, approximately 5% of naive CD4, around 3.5% of naive CD8, about 2.3% of memory CD4, and 0.3% to 0.45% of memory CD8 clonotypes were shared.

Using the deep immunoSEQ assay, multiplex PCR amplified TCR CDR3 regions from genomic DNA. Extracted genomic DNA from each cell subset was distributed evenly across all wells of several immunoSEQ 96-well plates, and each plate was treated as a replicate. For sorted subsets, roughly 190 ng of genomic DNA, equivalent to around 31,000 T cell genomes, went into each replicate PCR. The purified libraries were quantified using a Qubit 3.0 fluorometer, sized with a Bioanalyzer 2100, and then quantified again using the KAPA Library Quantification kit. Each immunoSEQ 96-well plate was sequenced on its own single-read 150-cycle Illumina NextSeq 550 flow cell. In the authors' own workflow: Because the immunoSEQ output included only junctional sequences and no quality scores, the filtering could not be the same as the filtering used for full-length reads. To assign V/J genes and CDR3, sequences were annotated against IMGT germline references using PyIR, a Python wrapper for IgBLAST v1.9. Any read was removed if the V/J assignment was weak (E-value above 1e-6), the CDR3 was missing, or the read contained stop codons, out-of-frame junctions, or ambiguous translated residues. V3J clonotypes were defined by identical inferred V gene, J gene, and CDR3 amino acid sequence. Percentage overlap between repertoires was computed as shared unique clonotypes divided by the size of the smaller repertoire. Richness of each repertoire was evaluated using RTK rarefaction, the Chao1 estimator, and Recon v2.1 estimates of unobserved clonotypes. Generation probabilities were computed with OLGA for all TCRbeta clonotypes obtained by the gDNA method from a handful of donors. This immuneACCESS table, as held by TCRdb, lists in-frame sequences with V and J called but not all clones. Of the missing ones, under half trace to an unresolved V gene in checked studies; the others have no known cause. V, J and clone size were drawn from that table, and D and trimming were deduced from the DNA. Present in this sample are over a million clones, under 80% of which were seen just once. The ten largest clones represent less than 1.5% of the sample.

The clonotype was recovered from a man aged 18 to 29 in good health. Sequenced input: memory CD4+ T cells sorted from blood. Explained via the paper, the cell subset or site label denotes: CD45RA-negative fraction. The rearrangement joined TRBV6-5 to TRBJ2-2, with 7 central nucleotides matching TRBD1. The CDR3 region reads CASRNRGPGELFF. In nucleotide form, the sequence is TGTGCCAGCAGAAACAGGGGTCCCGGGGAGCTGTTTTTT.